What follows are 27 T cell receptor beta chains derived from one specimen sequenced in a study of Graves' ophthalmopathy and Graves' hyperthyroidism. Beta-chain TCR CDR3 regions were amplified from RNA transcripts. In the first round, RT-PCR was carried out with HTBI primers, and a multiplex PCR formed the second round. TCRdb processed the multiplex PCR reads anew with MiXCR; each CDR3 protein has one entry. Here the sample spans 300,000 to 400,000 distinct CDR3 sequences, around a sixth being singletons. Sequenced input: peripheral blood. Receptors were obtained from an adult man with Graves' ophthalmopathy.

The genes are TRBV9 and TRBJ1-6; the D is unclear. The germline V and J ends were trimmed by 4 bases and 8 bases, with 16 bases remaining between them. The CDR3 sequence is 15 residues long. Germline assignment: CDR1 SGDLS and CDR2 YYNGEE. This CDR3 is CASSSRVQYYSPLHF. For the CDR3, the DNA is TGTGCCAGCAGCTCACGGGTCCAGTACTATTCACCCCTCCACTTT.

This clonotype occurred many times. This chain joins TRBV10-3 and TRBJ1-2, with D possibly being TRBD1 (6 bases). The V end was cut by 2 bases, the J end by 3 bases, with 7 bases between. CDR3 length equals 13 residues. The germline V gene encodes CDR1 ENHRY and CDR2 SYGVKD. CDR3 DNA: TGTGCCATCAGTGAGAAGGGGGACTATGGCTACACCTTC. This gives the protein CAISEKGDYGYTF.

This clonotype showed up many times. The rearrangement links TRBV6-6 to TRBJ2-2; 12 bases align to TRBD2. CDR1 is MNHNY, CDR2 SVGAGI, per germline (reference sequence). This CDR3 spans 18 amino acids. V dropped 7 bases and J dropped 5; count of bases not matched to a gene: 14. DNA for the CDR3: TGTGCCAGCACCAAGGCCCCAGCTAGCGGGAGGGTGACCGGGGAGCTGTTTTTT. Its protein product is CASTKAPASGRVTGELFF.

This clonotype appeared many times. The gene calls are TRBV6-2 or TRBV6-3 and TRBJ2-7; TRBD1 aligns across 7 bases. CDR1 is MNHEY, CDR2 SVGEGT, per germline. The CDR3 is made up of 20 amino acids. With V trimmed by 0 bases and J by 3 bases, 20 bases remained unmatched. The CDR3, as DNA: TGTGCCAGCAGTTACTCGAGTGGGACAGAGACCGTGGGGTGGGACTACGAGCAGTACTTC. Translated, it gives CASSYSSGTETVGWDYEQYF.

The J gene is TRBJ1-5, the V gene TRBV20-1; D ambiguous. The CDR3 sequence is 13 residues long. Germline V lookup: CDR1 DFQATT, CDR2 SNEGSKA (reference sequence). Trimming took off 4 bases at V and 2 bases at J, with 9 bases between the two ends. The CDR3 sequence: CSAIGLGNQPQHF. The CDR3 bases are TGCAGTGCTATAGGGTTAGGCAATCAGCCCCAGCATTTT.

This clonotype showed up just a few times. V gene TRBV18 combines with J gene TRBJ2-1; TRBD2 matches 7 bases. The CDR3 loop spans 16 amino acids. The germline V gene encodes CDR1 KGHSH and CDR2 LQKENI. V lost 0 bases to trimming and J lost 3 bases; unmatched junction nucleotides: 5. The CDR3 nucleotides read TGTGCCAGCTCACCACCGGGAGGGCAGGTCTACAATGAGCAGTTCTTC. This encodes CASSPPGGQVYNEQFF.

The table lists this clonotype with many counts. CDR3 bases: TGCGCCAGCAGCGGGGGACAGAAGAATTCACCCCTCCACTTT. Translation gives CASSGGQKNSPLHF. V usage is TRBV5-1 and J usage is TRBJ1-6; 7 bases are a match to TRBD1. The CDR3 extends over 14 amino acids. Germline V gene sequence: CDR1 SGHRS, CDR2 YFSETQ. V dropped 4 bases and J dropped 7; count of bases not matched to a gene: 5.

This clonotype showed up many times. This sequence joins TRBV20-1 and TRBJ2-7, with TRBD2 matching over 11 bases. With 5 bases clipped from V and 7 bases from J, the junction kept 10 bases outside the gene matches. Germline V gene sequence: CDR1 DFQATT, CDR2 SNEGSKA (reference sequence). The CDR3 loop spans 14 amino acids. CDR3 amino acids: CSAAELAGDLEQYF. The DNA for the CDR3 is TGCAGTGCTGCGGAACTAGCGGGGGACCTTGAGCAGTACTTC.

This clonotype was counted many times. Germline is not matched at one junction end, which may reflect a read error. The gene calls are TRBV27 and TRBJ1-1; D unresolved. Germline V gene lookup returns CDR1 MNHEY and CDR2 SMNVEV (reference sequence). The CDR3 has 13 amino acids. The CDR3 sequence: CASSYTGNTGAFF. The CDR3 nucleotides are TGTGCCAGCAGTTATACCGGCAACACTGGAGCTTTCTTT.

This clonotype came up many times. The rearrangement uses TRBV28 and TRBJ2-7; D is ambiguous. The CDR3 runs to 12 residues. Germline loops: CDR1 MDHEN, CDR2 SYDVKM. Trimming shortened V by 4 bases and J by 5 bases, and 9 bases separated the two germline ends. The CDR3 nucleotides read TGTGCCAGCAGTTCCCCCCTCAACGAGCAGTACTTC. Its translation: CASSSPLNEQYF.

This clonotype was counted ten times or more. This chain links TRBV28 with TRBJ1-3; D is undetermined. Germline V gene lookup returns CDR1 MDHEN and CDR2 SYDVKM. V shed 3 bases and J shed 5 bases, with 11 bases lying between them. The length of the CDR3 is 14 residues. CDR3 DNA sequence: TGTGCCAGCAGTTTTCCGGGATCAAGAAACACCATATATTTT. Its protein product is CASSFPGSRNTIYF.

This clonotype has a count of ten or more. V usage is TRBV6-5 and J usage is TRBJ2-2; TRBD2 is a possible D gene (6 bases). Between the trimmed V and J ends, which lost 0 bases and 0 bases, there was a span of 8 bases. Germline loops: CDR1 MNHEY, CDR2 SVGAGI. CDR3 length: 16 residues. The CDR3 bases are TGTGCCAGCAGTTACTCGGGCGGGGCGAACACCGGGGAGCTGTTTTTT. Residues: CASSYSGGANTGELFF.

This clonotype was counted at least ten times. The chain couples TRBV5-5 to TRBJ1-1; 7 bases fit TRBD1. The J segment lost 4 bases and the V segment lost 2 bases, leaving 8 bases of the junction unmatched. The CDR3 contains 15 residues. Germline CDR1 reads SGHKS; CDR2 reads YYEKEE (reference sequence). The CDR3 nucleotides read TGTGCCAGCAGCTTACGAGTTCCAGGGGGCACTGAAGCTTTCTTT. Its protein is CASSLRVPGGTEAFF.

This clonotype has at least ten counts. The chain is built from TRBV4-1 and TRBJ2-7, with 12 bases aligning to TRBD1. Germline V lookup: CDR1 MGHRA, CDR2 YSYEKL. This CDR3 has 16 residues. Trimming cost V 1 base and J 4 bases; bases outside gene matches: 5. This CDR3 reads CASSQAGQGAGYEQYF. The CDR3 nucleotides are TGCGCCAGCAGCCAAGCGGGACAGGGGGCAGGATACGAGCAGTACTTC.

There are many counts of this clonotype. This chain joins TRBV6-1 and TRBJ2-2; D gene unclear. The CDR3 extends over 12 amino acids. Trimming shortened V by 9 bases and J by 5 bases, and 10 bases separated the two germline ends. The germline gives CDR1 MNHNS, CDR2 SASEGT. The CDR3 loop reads CASSIGTGELFF. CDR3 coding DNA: TGTGCCAGTTCTATAGGGACCGGGGAGCTGTTTTTT.

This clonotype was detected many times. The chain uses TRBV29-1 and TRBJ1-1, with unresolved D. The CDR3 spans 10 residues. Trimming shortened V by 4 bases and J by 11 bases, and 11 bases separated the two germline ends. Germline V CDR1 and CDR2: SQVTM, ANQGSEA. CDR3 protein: CSVGWQEAFF. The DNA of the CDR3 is TGCAGCGTTGGATGGCAGGAGGCTTTCTTT.

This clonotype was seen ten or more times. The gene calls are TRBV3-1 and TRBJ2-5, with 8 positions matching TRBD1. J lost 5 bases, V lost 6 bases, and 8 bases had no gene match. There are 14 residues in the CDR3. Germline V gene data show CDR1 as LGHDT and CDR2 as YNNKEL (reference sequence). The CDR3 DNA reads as TGTGCCAGCAGGGAGGACAGGGTGAAGGAGACCCAGTACTTC. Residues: CASREDRVKETQYF.

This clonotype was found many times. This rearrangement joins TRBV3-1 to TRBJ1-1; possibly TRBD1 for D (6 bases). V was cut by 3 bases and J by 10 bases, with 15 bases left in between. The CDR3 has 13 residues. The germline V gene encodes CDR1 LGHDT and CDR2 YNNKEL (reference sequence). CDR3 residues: CASSQWSGAGAFF. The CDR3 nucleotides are TGTGCCAGCAGCCAGTGGTCAGGGGCGGGAGCTTTCTTT.

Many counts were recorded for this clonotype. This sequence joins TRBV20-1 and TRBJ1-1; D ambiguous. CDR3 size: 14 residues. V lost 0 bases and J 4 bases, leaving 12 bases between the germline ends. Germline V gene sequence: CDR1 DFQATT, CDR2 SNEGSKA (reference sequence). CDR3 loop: CSARDPRRSTEAFF. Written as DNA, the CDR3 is TGCAGTGCTAGAGATCCCAGAAGATCCACTGAAGCTTTCTTT.

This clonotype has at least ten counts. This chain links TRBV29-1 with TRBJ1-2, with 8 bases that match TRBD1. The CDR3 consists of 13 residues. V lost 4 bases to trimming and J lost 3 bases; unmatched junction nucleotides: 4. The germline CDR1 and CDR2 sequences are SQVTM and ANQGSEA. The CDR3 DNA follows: TGCAGCGTTGGTCAGACAGGGGACTATGGCTACACCTTC. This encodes CSVGQTGDYGYTF.

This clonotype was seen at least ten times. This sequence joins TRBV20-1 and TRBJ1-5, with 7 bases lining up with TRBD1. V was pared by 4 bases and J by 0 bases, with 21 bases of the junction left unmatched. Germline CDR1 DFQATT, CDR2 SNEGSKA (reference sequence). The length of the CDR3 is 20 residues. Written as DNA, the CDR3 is TGCAGTGCTAACCCCGTCTGGCGACAGGGACTATCCTATAGCAATCAGCCCCAGCATTTT. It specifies CSANPVWRQGLSYSNQPQHF.

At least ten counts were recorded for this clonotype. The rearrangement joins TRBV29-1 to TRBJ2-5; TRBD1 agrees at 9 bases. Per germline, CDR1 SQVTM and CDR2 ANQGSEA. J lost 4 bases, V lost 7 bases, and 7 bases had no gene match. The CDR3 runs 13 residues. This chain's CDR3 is CSAGQGMGETQYF. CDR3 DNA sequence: TGCAGCGCCGGACAGGGGATGGGAGAGACCCAGTACTTC.

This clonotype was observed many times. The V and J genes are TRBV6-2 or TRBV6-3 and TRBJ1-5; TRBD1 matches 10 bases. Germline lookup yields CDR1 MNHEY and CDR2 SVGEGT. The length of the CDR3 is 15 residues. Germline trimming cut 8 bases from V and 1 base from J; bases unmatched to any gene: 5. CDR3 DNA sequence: TGTGCCAGCCGGGACAGGGGCTCCAGCAATCAGCCCCAGCATTTT. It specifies CASRDRGSSNQPQHF.

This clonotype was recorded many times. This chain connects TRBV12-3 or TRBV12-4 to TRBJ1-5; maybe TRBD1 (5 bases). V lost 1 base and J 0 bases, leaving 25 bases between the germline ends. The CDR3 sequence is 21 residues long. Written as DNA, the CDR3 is TGTGCCAGCAGTTTAGGAGAGGTTGGAAGGGGCGGACGTATTAGCAATCAGCCCCAGCATTTT. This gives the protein CASSLGEVGRGGRISNQPQHF.

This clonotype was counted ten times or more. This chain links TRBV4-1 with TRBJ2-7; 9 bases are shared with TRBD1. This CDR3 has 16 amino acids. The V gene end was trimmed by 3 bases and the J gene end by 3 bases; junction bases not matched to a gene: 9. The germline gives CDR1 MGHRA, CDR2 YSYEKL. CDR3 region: CASSQVVSGQGYEQYF. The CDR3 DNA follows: TGCGCCAGCAGCCAGGTGGTCTCGGGACAGGGCTACGAGCAGTACTTC.

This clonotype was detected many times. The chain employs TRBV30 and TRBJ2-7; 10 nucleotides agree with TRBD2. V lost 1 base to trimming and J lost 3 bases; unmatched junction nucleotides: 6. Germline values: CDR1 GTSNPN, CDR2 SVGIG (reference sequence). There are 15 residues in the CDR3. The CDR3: CAWSASSGGVYEQYF. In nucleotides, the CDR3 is TGTGCCTGGAGTGCCTCGAGCGGGGGGGTCTACGAGCAGTACTTC.

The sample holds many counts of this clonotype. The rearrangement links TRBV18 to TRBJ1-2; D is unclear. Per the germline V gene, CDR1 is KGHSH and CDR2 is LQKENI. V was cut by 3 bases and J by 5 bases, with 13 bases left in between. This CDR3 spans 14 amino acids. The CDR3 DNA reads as TGTGCCAGCTCACCCGGGATCAGCCAGTATGGCTACACCTTC. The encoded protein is CASSPGISQYGYTF.